This entry concerns a single T cell receptor beta chain. The J segment lost 0 bases and the V segment lost 2 bases, leaving 5 bases of the junction unmatched. This CDR3 is 15 amino acids long. Germline V gives CDR1 SQVTM, CDR2 ANQGSEA. These data belong to a study of blood T cell repertoires in COVID-19. About the study: Donors in the United States, Italy and Spain gave samples during acute or convalescent COVID-19. Nucleic acid was either cDNA or gDNA, and it came from T cells, B-cell-depleted T cells, or PBMCs.

Authors' processing steps: Reference gene primer amplification gave nucleated cell count estimates. The method was immunoSEQ multiplex PCR; TCRdb's version includes in-frame clones alone and lacks a portion of them. That table furnishes V, J and clone size, whereas the DNA furnished D and trimming. Of 150,000 to 200,000 clones listed, about 90% are singletons. The sample was peripheral blood. The receptor's source is a man in his 60s with active or convalescent COVID-19. This chain connects TRBV29-1 to TRBJ2-3, with TRBD2 matching over 7 bases. The CDR3 loop reads CSVELSGASTDTQYF. The DNA of the CDR3 is TGCAGCGTTGAACTGAGCGGGGCTAGCACAGATACGCAGTATTTT.